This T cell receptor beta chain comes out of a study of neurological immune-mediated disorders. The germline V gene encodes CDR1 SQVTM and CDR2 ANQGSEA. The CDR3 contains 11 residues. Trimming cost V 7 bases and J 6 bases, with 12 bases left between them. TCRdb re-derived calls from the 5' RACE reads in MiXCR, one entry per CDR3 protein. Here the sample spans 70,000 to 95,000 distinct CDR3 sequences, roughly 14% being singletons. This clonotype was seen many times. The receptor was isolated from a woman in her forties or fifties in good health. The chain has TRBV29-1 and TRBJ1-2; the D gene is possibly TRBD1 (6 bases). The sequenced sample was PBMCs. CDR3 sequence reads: CSENRADGYTF. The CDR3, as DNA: TGCAGCGAAAACAGGGCGGATGGCTACACCTTC.